The following is a T cell receptor (beta chain) sequence with its context. This sample was taken from a study of blood T cell repertoires in COVID-19. The overall study: The origin of the acute and convalescent COVID-19 samples was the United States, Italy and Spain. PBMCs, B-cell-depleted T cells, or T cells provided the cDNA or gDNA that made up the material.

Trimming removed 4 bases from V and 2 bases from J, with 15 bases in between. The germline V gene has CDR1 SGDLS and CDR2 YYNGEE. The CDR3 consists of 15 residues. Original methodology: Nucleated cell counts were estimated from reference gene primer amplification. Profiling relied on immunoSEQ multiplex PCR, and the TCRdb table lists in-frame clones only, not all of them. The V and J calls and the clone size are those of that table, but D and trimming were determined from the DNA. The sample lists 89,000 or so clones, around 84% occurring once. The clonotype originates from an elderly man with acute or convalescent COVID-19. The specimen was peripheral blood. The J gene is TRBJ2-5, the V gene TRBV9; a weak D match, TRBD1 (6 bases). CDR3 nucleotides: TGTGCCAGCAGCATGCCGGGACACGAGCAAGAGACCCAGTACTTC. Translating it yields CASSMPGHEQETQYF.